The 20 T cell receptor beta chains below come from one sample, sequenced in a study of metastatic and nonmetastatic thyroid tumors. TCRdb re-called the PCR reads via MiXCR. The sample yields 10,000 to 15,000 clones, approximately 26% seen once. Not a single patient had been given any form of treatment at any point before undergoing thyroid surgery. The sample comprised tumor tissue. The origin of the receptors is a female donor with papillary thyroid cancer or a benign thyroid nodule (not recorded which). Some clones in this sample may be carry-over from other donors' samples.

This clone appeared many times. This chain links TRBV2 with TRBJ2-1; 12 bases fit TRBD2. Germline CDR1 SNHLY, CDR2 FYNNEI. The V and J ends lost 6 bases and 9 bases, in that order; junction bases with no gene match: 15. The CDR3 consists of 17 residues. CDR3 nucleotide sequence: TGTGCCAGCAGCCGAACGACTAGCGGGGGACCCATCGGTGAGCAGTTCTTC. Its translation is CASSRTTSGGPIGEQFF.

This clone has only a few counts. The CDR3: CSARDPIRGKQYF. The DNA for the CDR3 is TGCAGTGCTAGAGATCCAATTCGGGGGAAGCAGTACTTC. The chain carries TRBV20-1 and TRBJ2-7; D may be TRBD2 (6 bases). The V end was cut by 0 bases, the J end by 8 bases, with 14 bases between. CDR1 is DFQATT and CDR2 is SNEGSKA in the germline V gene (reference sequence). The CDR3 covers 13 residues.

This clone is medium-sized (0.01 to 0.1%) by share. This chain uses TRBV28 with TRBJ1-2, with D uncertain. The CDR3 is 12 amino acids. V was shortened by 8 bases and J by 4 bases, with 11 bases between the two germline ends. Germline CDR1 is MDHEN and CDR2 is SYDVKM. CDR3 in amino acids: CASGQATYGYTF. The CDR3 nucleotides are TGTGCCAGCGGGCAGGCTACCTATGGCTACACCTTC.

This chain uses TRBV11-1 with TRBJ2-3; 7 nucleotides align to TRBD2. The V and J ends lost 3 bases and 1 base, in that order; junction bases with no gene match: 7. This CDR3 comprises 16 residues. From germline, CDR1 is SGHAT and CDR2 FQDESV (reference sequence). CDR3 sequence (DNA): TGTGCCAGCAGCTTGCTAGCGGAGGGACGCACAGATACGCAGTATTTT. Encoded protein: CASSLLAEGRTDTQYF.

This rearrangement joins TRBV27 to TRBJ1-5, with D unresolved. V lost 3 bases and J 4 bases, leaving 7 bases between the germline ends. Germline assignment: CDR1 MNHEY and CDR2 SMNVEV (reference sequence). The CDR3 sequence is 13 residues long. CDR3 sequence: CASSFSGNQPQHF. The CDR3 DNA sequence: TGTGCCAGCAGTTTTAGTGGGAATCAGCCCCAGCATTTT.

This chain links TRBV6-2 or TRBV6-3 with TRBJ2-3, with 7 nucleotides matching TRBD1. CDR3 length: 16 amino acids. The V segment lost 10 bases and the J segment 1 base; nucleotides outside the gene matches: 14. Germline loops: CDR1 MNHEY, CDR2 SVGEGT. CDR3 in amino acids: CAIIYGSGTGTDTQYF. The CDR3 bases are TGTGCCATCATTTATGGTAGTGGGACAGGCACAGATACGCAGTATTTT.

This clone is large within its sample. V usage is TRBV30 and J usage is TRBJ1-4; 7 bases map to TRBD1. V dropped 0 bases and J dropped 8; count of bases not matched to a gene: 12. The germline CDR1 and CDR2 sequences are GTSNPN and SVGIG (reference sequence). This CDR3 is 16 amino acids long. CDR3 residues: CAWSVVGQLRGEKLFF. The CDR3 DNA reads TGTGCCTGGAGTGTGGTGGGACAGCTACGAGGGGAAAAACTGTTTTTT.

The CDR3 spells CETSDFPGGGENTGELFF. The CDR3 bases are TGTGAAACCAGTGATTTCCCTGGCGGGGGCGAGAACACCGGGGAGCTGTTTTTT. V and J are TRBV24-1 and TRBJ2-2; D perhaps matches TRBD2 (7 bases). The CDR3 sequence is 18 residues long. CDR1 and CDR2 from the germline V gene are KGHDR and SFDVKD.

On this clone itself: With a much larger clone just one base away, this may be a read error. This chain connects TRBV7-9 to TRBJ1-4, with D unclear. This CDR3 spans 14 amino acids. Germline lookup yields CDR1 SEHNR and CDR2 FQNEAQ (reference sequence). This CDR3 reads CASILAGGDEKLFF. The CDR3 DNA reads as TGTGCCAGCATCTTAGCAGGTGGTGATGAAAAACTGTTTTTT. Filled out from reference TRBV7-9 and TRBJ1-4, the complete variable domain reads DTGVSQNPRHKITKRGQNVTFRCDPISEHNRLYWYRQTLGQGPEFLTYFQNEAQLEKSRLLSDRFSAERPKGSFSTLEIQRTEQGDSAMYLCASILAGGDEKLFFGSGTQLSVL.

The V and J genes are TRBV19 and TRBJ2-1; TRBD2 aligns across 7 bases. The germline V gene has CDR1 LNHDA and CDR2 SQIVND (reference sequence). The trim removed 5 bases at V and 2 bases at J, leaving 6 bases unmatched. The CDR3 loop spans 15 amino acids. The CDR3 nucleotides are TGTGCCAGTAGTCGTAATGCGGGAGCCTACAATGAGCAGTTCTTC. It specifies CASSRNAGAYNEQFF. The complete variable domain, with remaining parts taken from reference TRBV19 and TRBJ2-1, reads DGGITQSPKYLFRKEGQNVTLSCEQNLNHDAMYWYRQDPGQGLRLIYYSQIVNDFQKGDIAEGYSVSREKKESFPLTVTSAQKNPTAFYLCASSRNAGAYNEQFFGPGTRLTVL.

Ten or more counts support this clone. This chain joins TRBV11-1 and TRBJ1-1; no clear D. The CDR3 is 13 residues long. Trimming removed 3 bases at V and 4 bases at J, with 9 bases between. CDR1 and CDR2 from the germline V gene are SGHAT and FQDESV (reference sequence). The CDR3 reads CASSFMGFTEAFF. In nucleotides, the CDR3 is TGTGCCAGCAGCTTTATGGGTTTCACTGAAGCTTTCTTT.

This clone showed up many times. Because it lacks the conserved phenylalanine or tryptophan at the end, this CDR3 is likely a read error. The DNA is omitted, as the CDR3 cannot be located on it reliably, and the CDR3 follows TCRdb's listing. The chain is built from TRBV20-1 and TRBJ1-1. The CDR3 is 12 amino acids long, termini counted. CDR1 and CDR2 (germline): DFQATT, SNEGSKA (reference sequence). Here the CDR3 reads CSASRGARVGPI.

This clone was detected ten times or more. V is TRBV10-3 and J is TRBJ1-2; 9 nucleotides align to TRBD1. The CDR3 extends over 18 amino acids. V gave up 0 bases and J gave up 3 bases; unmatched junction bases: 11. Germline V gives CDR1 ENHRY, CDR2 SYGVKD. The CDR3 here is CAISESKDRGVGYYGYTF. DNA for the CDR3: TGTGCCATCAGTGAGTCGAAGGACAGGGGTGTAGGATACTATGGCTACACCTTC.

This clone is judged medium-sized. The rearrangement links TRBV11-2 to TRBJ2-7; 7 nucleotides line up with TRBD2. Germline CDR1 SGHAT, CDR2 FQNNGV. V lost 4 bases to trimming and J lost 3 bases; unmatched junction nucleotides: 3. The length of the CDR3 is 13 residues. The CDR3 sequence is CASSSGGLYEQYF. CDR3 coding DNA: TGTGCCAGCAGCTCGGGGGGACTCTACGAGCAGTACTTC.

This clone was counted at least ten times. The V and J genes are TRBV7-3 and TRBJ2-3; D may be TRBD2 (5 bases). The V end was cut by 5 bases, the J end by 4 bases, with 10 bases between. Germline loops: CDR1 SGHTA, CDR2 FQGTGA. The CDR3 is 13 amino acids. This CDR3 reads CASSPDYSDTQYF. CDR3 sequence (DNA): TGTGCCAGCAGCCCAGACTACTCAGATACGCAGTATTTT.

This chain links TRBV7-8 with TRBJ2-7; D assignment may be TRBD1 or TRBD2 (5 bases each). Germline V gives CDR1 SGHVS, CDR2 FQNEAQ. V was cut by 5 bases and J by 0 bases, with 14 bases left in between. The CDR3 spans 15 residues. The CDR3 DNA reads TGTGCCAGCAGCCCTACAGAGGGGAGCTCCTACGAGCAGTACTTC. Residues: CASSPTEGSSYEQYF.

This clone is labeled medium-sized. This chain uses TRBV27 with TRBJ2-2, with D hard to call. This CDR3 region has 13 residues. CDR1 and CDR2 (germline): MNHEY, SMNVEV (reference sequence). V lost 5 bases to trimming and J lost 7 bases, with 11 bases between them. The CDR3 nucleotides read TGTGCCAGCAGTAACCCGGGCAGCGGGGAGCTGTTTTTT. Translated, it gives CASSNPGSGELFF.

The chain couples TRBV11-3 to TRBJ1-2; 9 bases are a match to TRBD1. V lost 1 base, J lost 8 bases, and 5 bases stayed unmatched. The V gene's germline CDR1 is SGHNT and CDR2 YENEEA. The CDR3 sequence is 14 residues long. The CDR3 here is CASSLGQGERGYTF. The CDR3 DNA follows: TGTGCCAGCAGCTTAGGACAGGGGGAGCGGGGCTACACCTTC. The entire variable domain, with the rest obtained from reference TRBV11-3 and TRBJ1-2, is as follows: EAGVVQSPRYKIIEKKQPVAFWCNPISGHNTLYWYLQNLGQGPELLIRYENEEAVDDSQLPKDRFSAERLKGVDSTLKIQPAELGDSAVYLCASSLGQGERGYTFGSGTRLTVV.

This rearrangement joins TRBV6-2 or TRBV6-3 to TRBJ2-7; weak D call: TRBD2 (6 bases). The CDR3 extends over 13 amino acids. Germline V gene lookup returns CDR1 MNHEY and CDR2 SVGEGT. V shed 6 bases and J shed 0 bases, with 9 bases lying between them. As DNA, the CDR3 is TGTGCCAGCAGCCGCGGGAACTCCTACGAGCAGTACTTC. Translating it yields CASSRGNSYEQYF.

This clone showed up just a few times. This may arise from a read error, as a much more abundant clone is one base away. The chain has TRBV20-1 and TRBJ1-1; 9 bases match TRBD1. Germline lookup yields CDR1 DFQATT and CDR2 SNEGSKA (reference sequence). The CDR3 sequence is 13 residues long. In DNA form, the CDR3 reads TGCAGTGCTAGGGGACAGGGTGGCACTGGAGCTTTCTTT. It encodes CSARGQGGTGAFF.